Sequencing of this T cell receptor beta chain was carried out in a study of cytomegalovirus exposure and HLA in healthy donors. Looking at the study overall: HLA-typed donors contributed some 85 million unique TCRs, which were held in an early data release. Regarding the study as a whole: The study designated 150 to 200 TCR beta chains cytomegalovirus-associated.

Both 60 Vbeta primers and 13 Jbeta primers went into the PCR. Assay: immunoSEQ multiplex PCR; the TCRdb copy retains only in-frame clones and omits some. The sample consists of 55,000 or so clones, 73% of them appearing once. In the case of this clone: Its antigen is not identified.

The V segment lost 4 bases and the J segment 10 bases; nucleotides outside the gene matches: 9. The CDR3 totals 14 residues. The V gene's germline CDR1 is SGHAT and CDR2 FQDESV (reference sequence). Specimen: PBMCs. The receptor comes from a man younger than 35 in good health and CMV-seronegative. The chain has TRBV11-1 and TRBJ2-1, with 8 nucleotides matching TRBD1. CDR3 sequence (DNA): TGTGCCAGCAGCTCCGGGACAGGTAGAAACGAGCAGTTCTTC. Its translation is CASSSGTGRNEQFF.